This TCR beta chain comes out of a study of long-term antiretroviral therapy in people with HIV. A v3.0 immunoSEQ assay was performed at survey level. Sequencing aimed at about 35,000-55,000 T-cell genomes per sample. Some clones are missing from TCRdb's copy, which holds only in-frame ones; the method was immunoSEQ multiplex PCR. Of fewer than 25,000 clones listed, 80% are singletons. This receptor was obtained from a woman in her thirties with HIV. The sequences come from unsorted PBMCs, collected 2.9 years after starting antiretroviral therapy.

CDR3 DNA: TGTGCCAGCAGGCCCTCCGGGACAGAGAACACTGAAGCTTTCTTT. Amino acid sequence: CASRPSGTENTEAFF. This chain links TRBV27 with TRBJ1-1; 7 bases match TRBD1. This CDR3 is built from 15 residues. Trimming cost V 6 bases and J 1 base; bases outside gene matches: 8. CDR1 MNHEY and CDR2 SMNVEV come from the germline V gene (reference sequence).